These T cell receptor beta chains were read from a single sample in a study of blood T cell repertoires in COVID-19. The repertoire was sequenced with immunoSEQ multiplex PCR; TCRdb's copy has only in-frame clones and lacks some. Of around 11,000 clones in the sample, approximately 82% were seen once. The specimen was peripheral blood. These receptors were taken from a human donor in a cohort sampled during active COVID-19. CDR3s include the opening cysteine and the closing phenylalanine or tryptophan. Fields, in order: V gene, D gene, clone size, J gene, CDR3 DNA, CDR3 protein. A D gene is named only where the DNA matches it firmly. For some rows the clone size is stated as once, few or many, or as a class when expanded; others skip it.

TRBV28	-	once	TRBJ1-6	TGTGCCAGCAGTTTTCTCCGGCAGGGCGTTTCACCCCTCCACTTT	CASSFLRQGVSPLHF
TRBV9	-	-	TRBJ1-1	TGTGCCAGCAGCGTAGTTAAGGGAGCCATGAACACTGAAGCTTTCTTT	CASSVVKGAMNTEAFF
TRBV7-2	-	once	TRBJ2-1	TGTGCCAGCAGTCAGGGGGGCAGGGGGGTTAATGAGCAGTTCTTC	CASSQGGRGVNEQFF
TRBV5-1	-	-	TRBJ1-5	TGCGCCAGCAGCTTGGGTCTTAATCAGCCCCAGCATTTT	CASSLGLNQPQHF
TRBV12-3/TRBV12-4	-	-	TRBJ1-2	TGTGCCAGCAGTTTAGGACAGAGCTATGGCTACACCTTC	CASSLGQSYGYTF
TRBV6-4	-	-	TRBJ2-1	TGTGCCAGCAGTGAGGGTAGCGGTCGCCTGGATGAGCAGTTCTTC	CASSEGSGRLDEQFF
TRBV13	TRBD1	-	TRBJ1-4	TGTGCCAGCAGCCGTACAGGGGCAGGTGAAAAACTGTTTTTT	CASSRTGAGEKLFF
TRBV7-6	TRBD2	-	TRBJ2-7	TGTGCCAGCAGCCACTCTAGCGGCTACGAGCAGTACTTC	CASSHSSGYEQYF
TRBV28	-	-	TRBJ1-2	TGTGCCAGCGGGTCGACCCAGGGGCATGGCTACACCTTC	CASGSTQGHGYTF
TRBV18	TRBD1	-	TRBJ1-5	TGTGCCAGCTCACCATCAAGGACAGGGGGTGGGAATCAGCCCCAGCATTTT	CASSPSRTGGGNQPQHF
TRBV11-2	TRBD1	-	TRBJ2-7	TGTGCCAGCAGCCCACCCGCAAGACAGGGGAGAGGTCGCGAGCAGTACTTC	CASSPPARQGRGREQYF